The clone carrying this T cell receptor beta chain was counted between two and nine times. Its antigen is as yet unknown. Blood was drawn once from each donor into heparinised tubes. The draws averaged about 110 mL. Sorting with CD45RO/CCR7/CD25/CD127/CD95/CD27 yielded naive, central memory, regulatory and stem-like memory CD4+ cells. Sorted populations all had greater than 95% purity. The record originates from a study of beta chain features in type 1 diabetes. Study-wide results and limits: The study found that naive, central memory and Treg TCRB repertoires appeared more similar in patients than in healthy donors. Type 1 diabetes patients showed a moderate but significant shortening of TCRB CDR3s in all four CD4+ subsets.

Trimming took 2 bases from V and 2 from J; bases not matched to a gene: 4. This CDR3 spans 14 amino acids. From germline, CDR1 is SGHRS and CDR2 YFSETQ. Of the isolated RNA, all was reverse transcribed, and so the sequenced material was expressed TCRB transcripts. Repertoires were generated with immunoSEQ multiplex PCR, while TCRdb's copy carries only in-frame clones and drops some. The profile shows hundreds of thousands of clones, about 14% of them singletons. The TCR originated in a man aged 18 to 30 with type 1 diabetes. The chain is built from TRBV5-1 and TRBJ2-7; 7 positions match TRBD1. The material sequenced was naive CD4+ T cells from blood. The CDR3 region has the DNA TGCGCCAGCAGCTTCCGGGACAGAGCCTACGAGCAGTACTTC. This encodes CASSFRDRAYEQYF.